This TCR beta chain is from a study of PD-1 blockade in mismatch repair-deficient tumors. CDR3 length: 15 amino acids. CDR1 is SGDLS and CDR2 is YYNGEE in the germline V gene. Trimming cost V 3 bases and J 4 bases; bases outside gene matches: 8. TCRs were sequenced from a few patients responding to pembrolizumab. Whole-study findings and limits: Tumor-resident clones, often undetectable pretreatment in blood, expanded then contracted after pembrolizumab.

This table comes from immunoSEQ multiplex PCR, and its TCRdb copy is limited to in-frame clones, with some not included. Of 100,000 to 150,000 clones listed, approximately 86% are singletons. Comments on this clone: Its antigen remains unidentified.

Sequencing used peripheral blood, obtained 44 weeks after starting pembrolizumab. This TCR was sampled from an adult with mismatch repair-deficient cancer. This chain connects TRBV9 to TRBJ1-2, with TRBD1 matching 8 bases. CDR3 in DNA: TGTGCCAGCAGCGCCGAAGTGCAGGGGGCCTATGGCTACACCTTC. It translates to CASSAEVQGAYGYTF.